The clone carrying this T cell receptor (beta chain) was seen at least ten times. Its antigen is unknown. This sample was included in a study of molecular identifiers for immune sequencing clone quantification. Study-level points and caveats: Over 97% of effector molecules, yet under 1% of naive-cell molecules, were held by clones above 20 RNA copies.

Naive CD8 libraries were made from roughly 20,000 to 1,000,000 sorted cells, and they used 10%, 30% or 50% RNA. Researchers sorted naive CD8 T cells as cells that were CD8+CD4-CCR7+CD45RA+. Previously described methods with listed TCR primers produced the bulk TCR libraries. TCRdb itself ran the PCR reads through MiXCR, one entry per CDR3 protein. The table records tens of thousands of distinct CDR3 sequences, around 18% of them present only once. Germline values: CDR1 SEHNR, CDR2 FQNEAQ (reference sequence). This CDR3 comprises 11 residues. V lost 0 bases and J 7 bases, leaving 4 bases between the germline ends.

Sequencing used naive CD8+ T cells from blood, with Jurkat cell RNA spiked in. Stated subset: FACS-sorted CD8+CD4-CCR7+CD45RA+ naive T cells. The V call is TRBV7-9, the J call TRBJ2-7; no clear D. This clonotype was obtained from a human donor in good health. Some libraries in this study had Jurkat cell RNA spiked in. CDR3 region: CASSLAQEQYF. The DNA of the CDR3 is TGTGCCAGCAGCTTAGCGCAAGAGCAGTACTTC.